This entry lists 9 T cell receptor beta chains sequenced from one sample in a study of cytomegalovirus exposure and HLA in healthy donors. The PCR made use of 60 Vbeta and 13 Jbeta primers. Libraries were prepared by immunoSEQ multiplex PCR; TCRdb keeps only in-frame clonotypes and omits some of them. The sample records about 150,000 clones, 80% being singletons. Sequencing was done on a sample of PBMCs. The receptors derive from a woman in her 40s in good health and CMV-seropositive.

This chain's CDR3 is CSAKGQGATEAFF. The CDR3 region has the DNA TGCAGCGCAAAGGGACAGGGGGCCACTGAAGCTTTCTTT. J is TRBJ1-1 and V is TRBV29-1; 12 positions agree with TRBD1. Trimming cost V 7 bases and J 4 bases; bases outside gene matches: 4. The CDR3 sequence is 13 residues long. CDR1 is SQVTM, CDR2 ANQGSEA, per germline.

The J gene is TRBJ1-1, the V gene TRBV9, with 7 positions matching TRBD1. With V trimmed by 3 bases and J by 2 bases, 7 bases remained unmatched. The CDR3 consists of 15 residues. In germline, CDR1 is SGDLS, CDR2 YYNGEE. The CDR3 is CASSAATGTNTEAFF. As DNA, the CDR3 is TGTGCCAGCAGCGCTGCGACAGGGACCAACACTGAAGCTTTCTTT.

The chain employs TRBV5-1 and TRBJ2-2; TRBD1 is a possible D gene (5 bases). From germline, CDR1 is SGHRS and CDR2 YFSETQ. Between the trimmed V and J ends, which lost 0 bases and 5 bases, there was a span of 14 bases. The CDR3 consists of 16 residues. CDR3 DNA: TGCGCCAGCAGCTTGGCCGGGCCAGGGCGTACCGGGGAGCTGTTTTTT. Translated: CASSLAGPGRTGELFF.

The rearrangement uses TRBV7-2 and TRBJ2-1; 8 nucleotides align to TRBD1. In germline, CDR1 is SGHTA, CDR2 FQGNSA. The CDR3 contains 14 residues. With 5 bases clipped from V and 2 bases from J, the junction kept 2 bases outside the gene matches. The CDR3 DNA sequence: TGTGCCAGCAGCAACAGGGGGACCTACAATGAGCAGTTCTTC. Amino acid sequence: CASSNRGTYNEQFF.

This chain's CDR3 is CASSLGAGTGLEQYF. The CDR3 DNA reads as TGCGCCAGCAGCTTGGGAGCGGGGACGGGACTTGAGCAGTACTTC. The V and J genes are TRBV5-1 and TRBJ2-7; 7 bases map to TRBD2. J lost 7 bases, V lost 0 bases, and 10 bases had no gene match. Germline V gene data show CDR1 as SGHRS and CDR2 as YFSETQ. This CDR3 contains 15 residues. The full variable domain, completed using reference TRBV5-1 and TRBJ2-7, is KAGVTQTPRYLIKTRGQQVTLSCSPISGHRSVSWYQQTPGQGLQFLFEYFSETQRNKGNFPGRFSGRQFSNSRSEMNVSTLELGDSALYLCASSLGAGTGLEQYFGPGTRLTVT.

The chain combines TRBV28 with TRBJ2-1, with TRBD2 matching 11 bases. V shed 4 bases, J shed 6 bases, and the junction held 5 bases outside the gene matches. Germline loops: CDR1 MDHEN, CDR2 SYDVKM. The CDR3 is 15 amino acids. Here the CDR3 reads CASSSLAGGPNEQFF. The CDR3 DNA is TGTGCCAGCAGTTCATTAGCGGGAGGGCCCAATGAGCAGTTCTTC.

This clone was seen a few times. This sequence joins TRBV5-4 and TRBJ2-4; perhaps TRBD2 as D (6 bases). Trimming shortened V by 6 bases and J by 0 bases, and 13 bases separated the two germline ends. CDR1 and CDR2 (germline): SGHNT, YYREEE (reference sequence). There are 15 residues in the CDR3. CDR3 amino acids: CASIRRGLAKNIQYF. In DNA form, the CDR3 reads TGTGCCAGCATCCGGCGGGGCCTAGCCAAAAACATTCAGTACTTC.

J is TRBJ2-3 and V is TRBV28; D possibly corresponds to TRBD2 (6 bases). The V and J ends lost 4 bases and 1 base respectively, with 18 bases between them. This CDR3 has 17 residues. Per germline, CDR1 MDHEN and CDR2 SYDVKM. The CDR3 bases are TGTGCCAGCAGTTCAACCCACTTAGCGGAAGGCACAGATACGCAGTATTTT. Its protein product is CASSSTHLAEGTDTQYF. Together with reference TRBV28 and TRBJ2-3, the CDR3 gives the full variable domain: DVKVTQSSRYLVKRTGEKVFLECVQDMDHENMFWYRQDPGLGLRLIYFSYDVKMKEKGDIPEGYSVSREKKERFSLILESASTNQTSMYLCASSSTHLAEGTDTQYFGPGTRLTVL.

The DNA of the CDR3 is TGTGCCTGGAGTGGGGAAGGAGTTGCGGGTTACTCCTACGAGCAGTACTTC. This codes for CAWSGEGVAGYSYEQYF. V gene TRBV30 combines with J gene TRBJ2-5, with D possibly matching TRBD2 (5 bases). The better agreement between TRBJ2-7 and the DNA end casts doubt on the J call. Looked up from germline, CDR1 is GTSNPN and CDR2 is SVGIG (reference sequence). There are 17 residues in the CDR3.